Following are 15 T cell receptor beta chains from one sample sequenced in a study of beta chain features in type 1 diabetes. General study findings and limits: Type 1 diabetes patients showed a moderate but significant shortening of TCRB CDR3s in all four CD4+ subsets.

The antigens these receptors bind are not known. All of the isolated RNA was reverse transcribed, so expressed TCRB transcripts were sequenced. Here immunoSEQ multiplex PCR was the method, and the copy in TCRdb shows in-frame clones only, minus some. The sample lists about 660,000 clones, about an eighth occurring once. Sequenced sample: naive CD4+ T cells from blood. All receptors come from a man aged 18-30 years with type 1 diabetes.

This clone has a handful of counts. This chain links TRBV18 with TRBJ2-1; D assignment may be TRBD1 or TRBD2 (5 bases each). V was pared by 4 bases and J by 6 bases, with 22 bases between. The length of the CDR3 is 17 residues. In germline, CDR1 is KGHSH, CDR2 LQKENI. The CDR3 is CASSLLSRGRLGNEQFF. The CDR3 region has the DNA TGTGCCAGCTCACTCCTTAGTCGGGGACGTTTGGGCAATGAGCAGTTCTTC.

In its sample, this clone was seen a few times. The CDR3 DNA follows: TGTGCCAGCATTAAGCGGGGGGGCTTTGAGCAGTTCTTC. Amino acids: CASIKRGGFEQFF. This chain connects TRBV2 to TRBJ2-1; 10 positions match TRBD2. V trimming: 7 bases; J trimming: 9 bases; junction bases outside the gene matches: 6. CDR1 is SNHLY and CDR2 is FYNNEI in the germline V gene. The CDR3 contains 13 residues. Full variable domain (missing parts from reference TRBV2 and TRBJ2-1): EPEVTQTPSHQVTQMGQEVILRCVPISNHLYFYWYRQILGQKVEFLVSFYNNEISEKSEIFDDQFSVERPDGSNFTLKIRSTKLEDSAMYFCASIKRGGFEQFFGPGTRLTVL.

This clone was recorded a few times. The rearrangement links TRBV5-6 to TRBJ2-3; 7 bases agree with TRBD2. The CDR3 has 18 residues. V was pared by 6 bases and J by 4 bases, with 20 bases of the junction left unmatched. Germline V lookup: CDR1 SGHDT, CDR2 YYEEEE. In nucleotides, the CDR3 is TGTGCCAGCACTTACCGACCGGGACTACCCCCGGAGGCAGATACGCAGTATTTT. It specifies CASTYRPGLPPEADTQYF.

The V gene is TRBV9, the J gene TRBJ1-2; weak D call: TRBD1 (5 bases). V dropped 4 bases and J dropped 5 bases, with 15 bases sitting between them. Germline assignment: CDR1 SGDLS and CDR2 YYNGEE. This CDR3 contains 14 residues. The CDR3, as DNA: TGTGCCAGCAGCTCTACCGGGACGGCTTATGGCTACACCTTC. This gives the protein CASSSTGTAYGYTF.

The chain is built from TRBV30 and TRBJ1-2; 7 positions match TRBD1. Germline lookup yields CDR1 GTSNPN and CDR2 SVGIG (reference sequence). This CDR3 spans 14 amino acids. The junction had 12 bases not matched to a gene; V was cut back by 6 bases and J by 5 bases. The CDR3 loop reads CACNQNRGPYGYTF. CDR3 coding DNA: TGTGCCTGCAACCAAAACAGGGGCCCTTATGGCTACACCTTC.

The chain's CDR3 is CASKGGQETQYF. CDR3 coding DNA: TGTGCCAGCAAAGGGGGCCAAGAGACCCAGTACTTC. The chain combines TRBV6-5 with TRBJ2-5; D perhaps matches TRBD1 (6 bases). V was cut by 7 bases and J by 1 base, with 7 bases left in between. Germline assignment: CDR1 MNHEY and CDR2 SVGAGI. The CDR3 is 12 residues long.

This clone turned up a few times. The rearrangement links TRBV18 to TRBJ1-1, with 7 bases identical to TRBD1. The CDR3 totals 16 residues. Germline loops: CDR1 KGHSH, CDR2 LQKENI. The V segment lost 5 bases and the J segment 4 bases; nucleotides outside the gene matches: 13. CDR3 coding DNA: TGTGCCAGCTCATCAACAGGGGTAGGACTGGGCACTGAAGCTTTCTTT. Residues: CASSSTGVGLGTEAFF.

The chain joins TRBV4-3 to TRBJ2-1; 10 bases line up with TRBD1. Germline CDR1 is LGHNA and CDR2 is YSLEER. The V segment lost 5 bases and the J segment 4 bases; nucleotides outside the gene matches: 8. This CDR3 spans 16 amino acids. DNA for the CDR3: TGCGCCAGCAGCGAGGGCCGGGGACAGGGGTACAATGAGCAGTTCTTC. Translated, it gives CASSEGRGQGYNEQFF.

This clone was picked up a small number of times. The V gene is TRBV9, the J gene TRBJ1-1; D is perhaps TRBD1 (6 bases). CDR3 length: 16 amino acids. From germline, CDR1 is SGDLS and CDR2 YYNGEE. Trimming took off 6 bases at V and 0 bases at J, with 18 bases between the two ends. The DNA of the CDR3 is TGTGCCAGCACCCCCTTCCCGGACAGCCTGAACACTGAAGCTTTCTTT. It is translated as CASTPFPDSLNTEAFF.

This clone was counted a few times. This sequence joins TRBV2 and TRBJ1-5; 12 bases agree with TRBD1. The V gene end was trimmed by 7 bases and the J gene end by 7 bases; junction bases not matched to a gene: 5. CDR3 length: 14 amino acids. From germline, CDR1 is SNHLY and CDR2 FYNNEI. The DNA for the CDR3 is TGTGCCAGCACCGGGACAGGGGGCCGACAGCCCCAGCATTTT. Its protein product is CASTGTGGRQPQHF.

This sequence joins TRBV29-1 and TRBJ1-3, with TRBD1 identical over 9 bases. V dropped 7 bases and J dropped 3; count of bases not matched to a gene: 7. The CDR3 spans 14 residues. Germline V gives CDR1 SQVTM, CDR2 ANQGSEA. DNA for the CDR3: TGCAGCGCCCTGGGACAGGGATATGGAAACACCATATATTTT. It translates to CSALGQGYGNTIYF.

V gene TRBV4-1 combines with J gene TRBJ2-7, with D unclear. This CDR3 region has 18 residues. The ends were cut back, 1 base at V and 3 bases at J, with 22 bases in the middle. Germline V gives CDR1 MGHRA, CDR2 YSYEKL. The CDR3 loop is CASSQGFGRGSLDYEQYF. In DNA, the CDR3 is TGCGCCAGCAGCCAAGGCTTTGGAAGAGGTTCTCTAGACTACGAGCAGTACTTC.

CDR3 nucleotides: TGTGCCAGCAGCACGGGACAGATGAGCTCCTACGAGCAGTACTTC. The encoded protein is CASSTGQMSSYEQYF. The chain carries TRBV9 and TRBJ2-7; TRBD1 aligns across 7 bases. V lost 4 bases and J lost 0; bases outside the gene matches: 7. This CDR3 contains 15 residues. CDR1 and CDR2 from the germline V gene are SGDLS and YYNGEE.

This chain links TRBV9 with TRBJ2-3, with 8 bases identical to TRBD2. Unmatched junction bases numbered 3, after V lost 1 base and J lost 2 bases. The CDR3 extends over 15 amino acids. Germline V gene sequence: CDR1 SGDLS, CDR2 YYNGEE. CDR3 bases: TGTGCCAGCAGCGTATTTAGCGGGGCCACAGATACGCAGTATTTT. Translated, it gives CASSVFSGATDTQYF.

The genes are TRBV5-6 and TRBJ2-2, with D tentatively TRBD2 (6 bases). Germline-derived CDR1 and CDR2 are SGHDT and YYEEEE. The CDR3 is 17 residues long. V was pared by 0 bases and J by 5 bases, with 17 bases between. The CDR3 sequence is CASSLAQAGLGTGELFF. The CDR3, as DNA: TGTGCCAGCAGCTTGGCGCAGGCGGGACTGGGAACCGGGGAGCTGTTTTTT.